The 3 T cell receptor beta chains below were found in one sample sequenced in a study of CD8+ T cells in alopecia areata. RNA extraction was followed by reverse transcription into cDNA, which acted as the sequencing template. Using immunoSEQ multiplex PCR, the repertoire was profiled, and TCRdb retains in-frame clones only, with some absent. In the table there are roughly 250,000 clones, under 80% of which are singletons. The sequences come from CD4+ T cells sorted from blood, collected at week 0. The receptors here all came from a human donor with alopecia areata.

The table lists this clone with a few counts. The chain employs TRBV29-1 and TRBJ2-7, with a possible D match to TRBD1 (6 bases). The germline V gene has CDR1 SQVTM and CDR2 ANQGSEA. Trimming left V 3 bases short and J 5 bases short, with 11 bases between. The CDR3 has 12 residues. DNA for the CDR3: TGCAGCGTTGATCCGGGACACCACGAGCAGTACTTC. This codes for CSVDPGHHEQYF.

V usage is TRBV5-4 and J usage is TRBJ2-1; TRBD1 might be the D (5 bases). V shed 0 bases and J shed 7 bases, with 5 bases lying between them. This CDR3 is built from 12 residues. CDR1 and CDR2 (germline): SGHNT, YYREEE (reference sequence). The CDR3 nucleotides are TGTGCCAGCAGCTTGGACAGGAATGAGCAGTTCTTC. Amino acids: CASSLDRNEQFF.

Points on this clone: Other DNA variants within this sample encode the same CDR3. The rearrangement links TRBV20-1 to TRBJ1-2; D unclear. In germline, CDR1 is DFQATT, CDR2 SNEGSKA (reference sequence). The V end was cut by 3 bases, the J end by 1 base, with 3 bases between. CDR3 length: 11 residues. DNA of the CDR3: TGCAGTGCTAGTGATAACTATGGCTACACCTTC. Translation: CSASDNYGYTF.